This T cell receptor (beta chain) derives from a study of blood T cell repertoires in COVID-19. This clone was counted a few times. Data came from immunoSEQ multiplex PCR; TCRdb stores just in-frame clones and leaves some out. The sample consists of roughly 200,000 clones, about 86% of them appearing once. The sample taken for sequencing was peripheral blood. The TCR was taken from a man in his fifties or sixties with active or convalescent COVID-19.

The CDR3 protein is CASSPGQGIAQPQHF. The CDR3 DNA sequence: TGTGCCAGTAGTCCGGGACAGGGGATTGCTCAGCCCCAGCATTTT. The chain joins TRBV19 to TRBJ1-5; 10 positions agree with TRBD1. V lost 5 bases and J lost 6; bases outside the gene matches: 7. The CDR3 contains 15 residues. Germline lookup yields CDR1 LNHDA and CDR2 SQIVND (reference sequence).